This T cell receptor beta chain was documented in a study of blood T cells in healthy people across ages. Study results and limitations: Since the PBMCs were unsorted, naive and antigen-experienced cells could not be conclusively compared.

A second PCR of about 6 to 11 cycles used a sample-barcoded 5' primer and a J-beta primer mix. Each of the samples gave a minimum of 2.5 million paired-end reads that contained CDR3. Using its own MiXCR run on the 5' RACE reads, TCRdb lists one record per CDR3 protein. Among 800,000 to 1,300,000 distinct CDR3 sequences, around 25% were seen once, and the ten largest hold 0.75%. Note on this clonotype: The target antigen is unknown.

After removal of 6 bases from V and 11 bases from J, the junction contained 12 bases not matched to a gene. The CDR3 is 14 amino acids. These data also featured in a second study, about T cells of mothers and their children. In that study: With the M1S primer of the second PCR, sample barcodes and 2-4 random nucleotides were added.

The chain uses TRBV12-3 or TRBV12-4 and TRBJ2-5, with 10 positions matching TRBD1. The TCR originated in a girl aged 2 to 10 in good health. Sequencing was done on a sample of blood. The CDR3 nucleotides are TGTGCCAGCAGCCCTGGACAGGGGGTGAAGGAGCAGTACTTC. Translated: CASSPGQGVKEQYF.